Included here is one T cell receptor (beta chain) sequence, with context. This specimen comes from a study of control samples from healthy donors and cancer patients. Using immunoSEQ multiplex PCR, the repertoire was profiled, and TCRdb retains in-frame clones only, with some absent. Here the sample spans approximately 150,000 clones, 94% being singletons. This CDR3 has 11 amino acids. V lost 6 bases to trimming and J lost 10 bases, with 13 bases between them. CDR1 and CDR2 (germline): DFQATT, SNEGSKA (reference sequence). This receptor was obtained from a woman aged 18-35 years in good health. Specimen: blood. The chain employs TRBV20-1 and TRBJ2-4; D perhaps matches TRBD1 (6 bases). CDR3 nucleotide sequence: TGCAGTGCCAGGAGACAGGAGATTCAGTACTTC. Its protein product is CSARRQEIQYF.